This TCR beta chain was sequenced for a study of T-cell memory formation after mild COVID-19. TCRdb recomputed calls from the 5' RACE reads with MiXCR, one row per CDR3 protein. The sample contains hundreds of thousands of distinct CDR3 sequences, roughly 18% of which appear only once. Germline CDR1 reads MNHEY; CDR2 reads SVGAGI. CDR3 length equals 15 residues. V was pared by 2 bases and J by 5 bases, with 13 bases between. This clonotype was picked up a small number of times. Sequencing used PBMCs or a T cell subset sorted from them (not recorded which). The sequence came from an adult woman who had mild COVID-19 (a few samples of this study predate the infection). Cell type and time point are not known. V is TRBV6-5 and J is TRBJ2-1; no definite D call. CDR3 nucleotide sequence: TGTGCCAGCAGTTACATGTGGGGTGAAGACAATGAGCAGTTCTTC. Protein sequence: CASSYMWGEDNEQFF.